This TCR beta chain was sequenced in a study of blood T cells in healthy people across ages (dated by TCRdb to 2014 to 2015). Study-level background: In model experiments, template switching captured about one uniquely barcoded TCR beta cDNA molecule for every two T cells. The study measured age-related changes in TCR beta repertoire diversity using deep sequencing normalized with unique cDNA molecular identifiers. Donors were grouped into four age groups: young (average 16 years), middle-aged (over 35), aged (62) and long-lived (about 82). To avoid experimental bias, donors of different ages were distributed randomly across sequencing lanes. Using the same blood draw, the study looked at two additional independent replicas of 1 million unique cDNA reads for two donors, one aged 18 to 30 and the other aged 80 or older.

This clonotype was observed a single time. The antigen this receptor binds is unknown. Per-nucleotide qualities are absent, and no much larger clonotype sits a single base away. A single read makes a weak case. Paper-wide results and their limitations: The CMV infection status of donors was not known, potentially confounding age-related changes in expanded clonotypes. Estimates of total diversity based on one million sequenced T cells were considered lower bounds and underestimates. Because profiling used bulk unsorted PBMCs, naive and antigen-experienced compartments could not be compared conclusively. Observed TCR beta diversity per million T cells fell roughly linearly with age, and a significant reduction was already apparent by age roughly 40. Compared with the aged group, more naive CD4+ T cells, fewer expanded clones and increased TCR diversity were shown by the long-lived group, suggesting age selection. Observed TCR beta diversity correlated strongly with the percentage of naive T cells measured by flow cytometry.

Via the germline V gene (reference sequence), CDR1 is SEHNR and CDR2 FQNEAQ. The CDR3 runs 16 amino acids, cysteine and phenylalanine included. Just the 48-base CDR3 DNA is kept, in frame starting at base 1. Deletion took 5 bases off V and 7 bases off J, with a span of 21 bases between the germline ends. Systemically healthy Caucasian individuals from Russia, roughly 40 in total and aged roughly 6 to 95 years, were included as donors. Each donor gave ten milliliters of peripheral blood, collected into EDTA-treated Vacutainer tubes. Ficoll-Paque density-gradient centrifugation was used to isolate PBMCs, with at least 6.5 million per sample. Total RNA, at least 5 micrograms per sample, was extracted from PBMCs with Trizol reagent. Naive CD45RAhigh/CD27high T cell percentages were measured by flow cytometry on a PBMC aliquot from every donor. Libraries were constructed by 5' RACE. The reads were generated on an Illumina HiSeq 2500. A second PCR of about 7 to 12 cycles was performed with a sample-barcoded 5' primer and a J-beta primer mix. A unique molecular identifier was introduced onto each TCR beta cDNA molecule by a template-switch 5' adaptor carrying 12 random nucleotides. At least 2.5 million CDR3-containing paired-end reads were obtained from each sample. All of the RNA was converted into first-strand cDNA using the Mint cDNA synthesis kit, with a TRBC-specific oligonucleotide serving as the primer. After uracil-DNA glycosylase treatment, a first 18-cycle PCR used universal primers M1SS and BC2_uni_R on all cDNA. The original methods were these. For normalization, 1 million high-quality reads were randomly selected from each sample, with every read carrying a distinct molecular identifier. Instead of being binned into consensus sequences, reads with shared molecular identifiers were discarded. MiTCR, with a Q25 quality threshold and the strictest error-elimination algorithm, was used for CDR3 identification, clonotype clustering and error correction. A nonparametric unseen species model with Euler transformation was used to estimate lower-bound total TCR beta diversity. TCRdb trimmed the raw reads at Q25, called clones with MiXCR and kept productive beta chains. Every CDR3 protein is listed once, alongside the most common genes and DNA of its rows. TCRdb's processing, not the authors', yielded these V and J calls. The sample table shows some 800,000 distinct CDR3 sequences, and roughly 44% are seen once. About a fifth of the sample rests with the top ten.

The sequencing input was blood. Rearrangement joined TRBV7-9 to TRBJ2-1; the D gene is perhaps TRBD2, from 6 matching bases. The origin of this receptor is a man aged 55 to 70 in good health. The bases read TGTGCCAGCAGCATCCATCTAGCGCGGCGGGCGAATGAGCAGTTCTTC. Its protein product is CASSIHLARRANEQFF.